A selection of T cell receptor beta chains follows, all from one sample in a study of blood T cell repertoires in COVID-19. The data were produced by immunoSEQ multiplex PCR, yet TCRdb's version contains in-frame clones alone and is incomplete. The data hold roughly 230,000 clones, with roughly 80% observed a single time. Sequencing was performed on peripheral blood. The receptor set was obtained from a man aged 45-65 years with active or convalescent COVID-19. The CDR3 runs from the conserved cysteine through the conserved F or W. A D gene is named only where the DNA matches it firmly. Clone sizes are given selectively: once, few, many, or a class where the clone is expanded.

.	once	TRBV5-4	TRBJ1-5	TGTGCCATGACCTTGGACAGAAATCAGCCCCAGCATTTT	CAMTLDRNQPQHF
.	few	TRBV14	TRBJ1-3	TGTGCCAGCAGCTACGGGACAACCTCCTCTGGAAACACCATATATTTT	CASSYGTTSSGNTIYF
TRBD1	.	TRBV5-4	TRBJ1-1	TGTGCCAGCAGCTTGGCCCCGACAGGGGGACCGAACACTGAAGCTTTCTTT	CASSLAPTGGPNTEAFF
TRBD1	once	TRBV6-4	TRBJ1-2	TGTGCCAGCAGCCCCCGCCCGGACAGGAGTTATGGCTACACCTTC	CASSPRPDRSYGYTF
.	.	TRBV5-4	TRBJ2-1	TGTGCCAGCAGCTTACGGGTTGACAATGAGCAGTTCTTC	CASSLRVDNEQFF
.	.	TRBV27	TRBJ1-1	TGTGCCAGCAGTTTATTTAAAGGATCCGGGAAGACTGAAGCTTTCTTT	CASSLFKGSGKTEAFF
.	.	TRBV5-1	TRBJ2-2	TGCGCCAGCAGCTTGGCAGCCCTAGTAAAGAACACCGGGGAGCTGTTTTTT	CASSLAALVKNTGELFF
TRBD1	.	TRBV2	TRBJ1-4	TGTGCCAGCAGAACAGGGGGGGCTAATGAAAAACTGTTTTTT	CASRTGGANEKLFF
.	.	TRBV15	TRBJ2-7	TGTGCCACCAGCAGAGATATCAGGCACGAGCAGTACTTC	CATSRDIRHEQYF
.	.	TRBV30	TRBJ2-2	TGTGCCTGGAGGACACCGAACACCGGGGAGCTGTTTTTT	CAWRTPNTGELFF
TRBD1	.	TRBV6-1	TRBJ2-7	TGTGCCAGCAGTGTCGCCGGGACAGGGGGCAACCCCTACGAGCAGTACTTC	CASSVAGTGGNPYEQYF
.	.	TRBV29-1	TRBJ1-2	TGCAGCGTTGAAGGGGGAGACTATGGCTACACCTTC	CSVEGGDYGYTF
.	once	TRBV7-8	TRBJ1-5	TGTGCCAGCAGCGCGCAGGGGAGCAATCAGCCCCAGCATTTT	CASSAQGSNQPQHF
TRBD2	.	TRBV6-5	TRBJ2-2	TGTGCCAGCACCGGGGGGGGCGGGGAGCTGTTTTTT	CASTGGGGELFF
.	.	TRBV7-2	TRBJ2-7	TGTGCCAGCAGTAAACGTCGAGTGCCCCAACAGTACGAGCAGTACTTC	CASSKRRVPQQYEQYF
.	.	TRBV19	TRBJ1-1	TGTGCCAGTAGTATGAGGTCACTGGGGAACACTGAAGCTTTCTTT	CASSMRSLGNTEAFF
TRBD2	once	TRBV3-1/TRBV3-2	TRBJ2-7	TGTGCCAGCAGCCAACTAGCGGGGGGTTACGAGCAGTACTTC	CASSQLAGGYEQYF
.	.	TRBV9	TRBJ2-7	TGTGCCAGCAGCGTAGGGGTGACAGCTTACGAGCAGTACTTC	CASSVGVTAYEQYF
.	.	TRBV5-1	TRBJ2-3	TGCGCCAGCAGCTTTGGCAGGGCCTCTAGCACAGATACGCAGTATTTT	CASSFGRASSTDTQYF
.	.	TRBV7-9	TRBJ1-6	TGTGCCAGCAGCCTCGAGGACATTGTATTAACACCCCTCCACTTT	CASSLEDIVLTPLHF
TRBD1	few	TRBV5-6	TRBJ1-2	TGTGCCAGCAGCAGGTACAGGGGCACCTATGGCTACACCTTC	CASSRYRGTYGYTF
.	.	TRBV4-3	TRBJ1-2	TGCGCCAGCAGCCAAGGCCCTCAGGGTTATGGCTACACCTTC	CASSQGPQGYGYTF
.	.	TRBV5-5	TRBJ1-1	TGTGCCAGCAGCTTTCAGGGAAACACTGAAGCTTTCTTT	CASSFQGNTEAFF
TRBD1	.	TRBV19	TRBJ1-5	TGTGCCAGTAGTATAGAGACAGGGTACGGCAATCAGCCCCAGCATTTT	CASSIETGYGNQPQHF
.	.	TRBV30	TRBJ1-5	TGTGCCTGGAGTGTAGGGGGAATGGGCAATCAGCCCCAGCATTTT	CAWSVGGMGNQPQHF
.	.	TRBV7-8	TRBJ1-5	TGTGCCAGCAGCCCCGACAGACTCAATCAGCCCCAGCATTTT	CASSPDRLNQPQHF
TRBD1	.	TRBV7-3	TRBJ2-3	TGTGCCAGCAGCTTTCACCCCAGTCAGGGGGCGCCCACAGATACGCAGTATTTT	CASSFHPSQGAPTDTQYF
.	.	TRBV5-1	TRBJ1-1	TGCGCCAGCAGCTTGGGTGGGACACTGAACACTGAAGCTTTCTTT	CASSLGGTLNTEAFF
.	.	TRBV5-1	TRBJ1-2	TGCGCCAGCAGCCGGGAAGGGGGCTATGGCTACACCTTC	CASSREGGYGYTF
TRBD1	.	TRBV12-3/TRBV12-4	TRBJ1-1	TGTGCCAGCAGTCTCACAGGGGGAGCTTTCTTT	CASSLTGGAFF
.	.	TRBV21-1	TRBJ1-6	TGTGCCAGCACCCAAAGGGAGCGGGGGGCCATAAATTCACCCCTCCACTTT	CASTQRERGAINSPLHF
TRBD1	few	TRBV19	TRBJ1-5	TGTGCCAGTAGGATGACAGGGGTTATCAGGCCCCAGCATTTT	CASRMTGVIRPQHF
.	.	TRBV19	TRBJ1-1	TGTGCCAGTAGTTTCCAGGGAGGAACTGAAGCTTTCTTT	CASSFQGGTEAFF
TRBD1	.	TRBV28	TRBJ2-7	TGTGCCAGCAGTTTCGGGACAGGGGGCTTTAAGTACGAGCAGTACTTC	CASSFGTGGFKYEQYF
.	few	TRBV7-2	TRBJ1-3	TGTGCCAGCAGCTCCCCCCGGGGGGCGAGGGGAAACACCATATATTTT	CASSSPRGARGNTIYF
TRBD1	.	TRBV14	TRBJ1-1	TGTGCCAGCAGCCTCCTTGGGACAGGGCAGGCTGAAGCTTTCTTT	CASSLLGTGQAEAFF
TRBD1	.	TRBV5-1	TRBJ2-3	TGCGCCAGCAGCCCGACAGGGAGAGGCACAGATACGCAGTATTTT	CASSPTGRGTDTQYF
TRBD2	.	TRBV7-2	TRBJ2-7	TGTGCCAGCAGCACAGCGGGGGGGACTGCCTACGAGCAGTACTTC	CASSTAGGTAYEQYF
.	.	TRBV11-3	TRBJ2-1	TGTGCCAGCAGCTCCCGACTAGTTGAAAATGAGCAGTTCTTC	CASSSRLVENEQFF
.	.	TRBV19	TRBJ1-2	TGTGCCAGTACCCCCGGCCAGGGAAACTATGGCTACACCTTC	CASTPGQGNYGYTF
TRBD2	once	TRBV5-1	TRBJ2-1	TGCGCCAGCAGCTTGGAGGCTAGCGGGGGGAGAGAGTTCTTC	CASSLEASGGREFF
TRBD2	.	TRBV5-4	TRBJ2-1	TGTGCCAGCGCTAGCGGGGGGGCCGATTATGAGCAGTTCTTC	CASASGGADYEQFF
.	.	TRBV6-5	TRBJ2-1	TGTGCCAGCAGTTACCGCTCCTACAATGAGCAGTTCTTC	CASSYRSYNEQFF
TRBD1	.	TRBV19	TRBJ1-2	TGTGCCAGTACCAGGGACAGGGAAATATATGGCTACACCTTC	CASTRDREIYGYTF
.	.	TRBV19	TRBJ1-6	TGTGCCAGTAGGGCAGGGGTACCACCCCTCCACTTT	CASRAGVPPLHF
.	.	TRBV7-9	TRBJ1-4	TGTGCCAGCAGCTCCTCGGGAGCAACTAATGAAAAACTGTTTTTT	CASSSSGATNEKLFF
.	.	TRBV29-1	TRBJ2-1	TGCAGCGTTGAAGTCAGGGTTCAGGATGAGCAGTTCTTC	CSVEVRVQDEQFF
.	.	TRBV15	TRBJ2-7	TGTGCCACCAGCAGAGATGTCCTACCTCGCGAGCAGTACTTC	CATSRDVLPREQYF
TRBD1	.	TRBV2	TRBJ2-7	TGTGCCAGCAGTGAAGGTCGGGACAGAGACTACGAGCAGTACTTC	CASSEGRDRDYEQYF